The entry that follows covers one T cell receptor (beta chain) sequence. This sample stems from a study of blood T cell repertoires in COVID-19. On the study more broadly: Acute-phase and convalescent COVID-19 samples originated in the United States, Italy and Spain. From T cells, B-cell-depleted T cells, or PBMCs came the material, which was cDNA or gDNA.

Under the authors' procedure: For nucleated cells, counts were estimated from reference gene primer amplification. Assay used: immunoSEQ multiplex PCR; TCRdb lists only in-frame clones, some missing. Clonal size and the V and J genes are those of that table, whereas D and trimming came from the DNA. The data contain over 200,000 clones, roughly 90% of them singletons. This sequence was found in an older woman with acute or convalescent COVID-19. The sequenced sample was peripheral blood.

CDR3 residues: CASSPPGGRNEKLFF. Written as DNA, the CDR3 is TGTGCCAGCTCACCACCGGGGGGGCGCAACGAAAAACTGTTTTTT. This rearrangement joins TRBV18 to TRBJ1-4, with D maybe TRBD1 (6 bases). Deletions cut 0 bases from V and 8 bases from J, with 13 bases between. Germline V gene data show CDR1 as KGHSH and CDR2 as LQKENI. The CDR3 has 15 amino acids.